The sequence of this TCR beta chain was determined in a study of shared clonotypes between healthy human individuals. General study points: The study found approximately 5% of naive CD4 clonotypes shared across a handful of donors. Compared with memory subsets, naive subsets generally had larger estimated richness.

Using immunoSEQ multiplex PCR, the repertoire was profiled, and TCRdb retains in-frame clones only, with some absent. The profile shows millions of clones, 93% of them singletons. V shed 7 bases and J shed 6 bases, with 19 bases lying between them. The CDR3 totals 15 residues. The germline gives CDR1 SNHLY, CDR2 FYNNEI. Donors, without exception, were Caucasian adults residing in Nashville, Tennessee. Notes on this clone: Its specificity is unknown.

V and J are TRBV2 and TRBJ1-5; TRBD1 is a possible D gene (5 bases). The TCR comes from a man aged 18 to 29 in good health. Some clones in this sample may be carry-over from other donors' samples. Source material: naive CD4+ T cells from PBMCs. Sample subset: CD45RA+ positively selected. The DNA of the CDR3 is TGTGCCAGCACCGGCGGACCAGGGATGGGTCAGCCCCAGCATTTT. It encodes CASTGGPGMGQPQHF.